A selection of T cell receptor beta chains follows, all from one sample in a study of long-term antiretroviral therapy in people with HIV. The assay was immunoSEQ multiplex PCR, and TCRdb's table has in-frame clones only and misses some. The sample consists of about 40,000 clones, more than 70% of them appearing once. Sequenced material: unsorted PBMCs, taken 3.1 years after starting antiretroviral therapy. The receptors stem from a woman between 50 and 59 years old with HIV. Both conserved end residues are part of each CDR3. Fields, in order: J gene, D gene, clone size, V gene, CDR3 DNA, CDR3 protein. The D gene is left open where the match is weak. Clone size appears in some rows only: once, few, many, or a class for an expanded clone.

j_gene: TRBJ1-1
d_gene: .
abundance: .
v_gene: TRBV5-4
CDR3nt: TGTGCCAGCAGCCCCGGGACGCGAGGGACTGAAGCTTTCTTT
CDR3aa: CASSPGTRGTEAFF

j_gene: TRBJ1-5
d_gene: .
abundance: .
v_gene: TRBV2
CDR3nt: TGTGCCAGCAAGGTTAGGTGGGATAGCAATCAGCCCCAGCATTTT
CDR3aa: CASKVRWDSNQPQHF

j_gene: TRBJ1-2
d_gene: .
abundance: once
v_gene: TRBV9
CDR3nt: TGTGCCAGCAGCGTTTACGGGGCCCTTGGTGGCTACACCTTC
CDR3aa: CASSVYGALGGYTF

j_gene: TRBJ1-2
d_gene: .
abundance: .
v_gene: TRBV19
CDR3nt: TGTGCCAGTAGTTCAACATCCGGGGTTTACTACGGCTACACCTTC
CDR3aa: CASSSTSGVYYGYTF

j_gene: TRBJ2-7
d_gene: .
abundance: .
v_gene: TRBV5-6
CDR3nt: TGTGCCAGCAGCCGGCTGGGGGGACAGACCTACGAGCAGTACTTC
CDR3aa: CASSRLGGQTYEQYF

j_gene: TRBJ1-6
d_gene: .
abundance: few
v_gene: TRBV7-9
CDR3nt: TGTGCCATACCGGACTCCCCCGGATGGAATTCACCCCTCCACTTT
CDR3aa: CAIPDSPGWNSPLHF

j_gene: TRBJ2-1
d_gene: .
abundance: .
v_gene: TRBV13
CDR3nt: TGTGCCAGCAGCTTAGAACAGGAGGGAGGAAATGAGCAGTTCTTC
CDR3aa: CASSLEQEGGNEQFF

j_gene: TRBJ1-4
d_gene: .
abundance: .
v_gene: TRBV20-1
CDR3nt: TGCAGTGGACAGGCGGATGAAAAACTGTTTTTT
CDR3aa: CSGQADEKLFF

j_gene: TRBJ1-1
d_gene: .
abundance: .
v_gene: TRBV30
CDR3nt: TGTGCCTGGAGTGAAATCGAACACAAATTT
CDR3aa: CAWSEIEHKF

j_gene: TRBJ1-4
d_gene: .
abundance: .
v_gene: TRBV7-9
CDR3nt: TGTGCCAGCAGCTTAGGGGCAGGGGTTGCAACTAATGAAAAACTGTTTTTT
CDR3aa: CASSLGAGVATNEKLFF

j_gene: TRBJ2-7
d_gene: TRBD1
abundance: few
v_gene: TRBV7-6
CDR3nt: TGTGCCAGCAGCTTAGCGACAGGGTACGAGCAGTACTTC
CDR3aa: CASSLATGYEQYF

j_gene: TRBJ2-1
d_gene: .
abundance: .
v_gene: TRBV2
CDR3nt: TGTGCCAGCAGTGAGGTGGGGGGGCCCCATGAGCAGTTCTTC
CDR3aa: CASSEVGGPHEQFF

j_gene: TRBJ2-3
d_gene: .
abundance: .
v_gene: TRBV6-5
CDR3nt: TGTGCCAGCCGTGGTGAGACAAGATTTACAGATACGCAGTATTTT
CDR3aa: CASRGETRFTDTQYF

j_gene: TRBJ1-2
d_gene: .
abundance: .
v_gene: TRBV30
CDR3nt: TGTGCCTGGAGCGGGGGGAGTTGGACCCCCACCTCCTATGGCTACACCTTC
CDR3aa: CAWSGGSWTPTSYGYTF